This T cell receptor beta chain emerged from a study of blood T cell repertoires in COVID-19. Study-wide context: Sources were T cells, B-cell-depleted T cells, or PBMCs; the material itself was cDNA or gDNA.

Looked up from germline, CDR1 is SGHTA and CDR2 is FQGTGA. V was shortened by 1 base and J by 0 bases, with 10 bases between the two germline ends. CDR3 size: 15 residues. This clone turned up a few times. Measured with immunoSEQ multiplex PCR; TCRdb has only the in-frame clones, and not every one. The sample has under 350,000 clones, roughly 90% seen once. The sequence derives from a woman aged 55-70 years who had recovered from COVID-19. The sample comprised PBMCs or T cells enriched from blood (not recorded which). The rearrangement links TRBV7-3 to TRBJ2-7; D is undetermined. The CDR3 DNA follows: TGTGCCAGCAGCTTAATGGCACCCCGCTCCTACGAGCAGTACTTC. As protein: CASSLMAPRSYEQYF.